The next 15 T cell receptor beta chains were all read from a single sample in a study of chemoradiotherapy in HPV16-positive cancers. The table came from immunoSEQ multiplex PCR; TCRdb's copy has only in-frame clones and leaves some out. The data show around 17,000 clones, with over 85% seen just once and about 2.1% held by the top ten. The specimen was blood, collected from a patient who underwent chemoradiotherapy. The source of these receptors is a human donor with HPV-associated anogenital cancer.

V usage is TRBV4-1 and J usage is TRBJ2-7; 11 bases line up with TRBD1. With 4 bases clipped from V and 3 bases from J, the junction kept 5 bases outside the gene matches. CDR3 size: 15 residues. CDR1 is MGHRA, CDR2 YSYEKL, per germline. CDR3 sequence reads: CASSLGQGAFYEQYF. The CDR3 DNA reads as TGCGCCAGCAGCCTAGGACAGGGGGCTTTCTACGAGCAGTACTTC.

CDR3 sequence reads: CASSVSDTQYF. CDR3 nucleotides: TGTGCCAGCAGCGTCTCGGATACGCAGTATTTT. The gene calls are TRBV13 and TRBJ2-3; D gene uncertain. Trimming took 5 bases from V and 6 from J, leaving 6 bases between them. The CDR3 spans 11 residues. Germline loops: CDR1 PRHDT, CDR2 FYEKMQ (reference sequence).

The chain links TRBV5-1 to TRBJ2-3; TRBD1 matches 11 bases. There are 16 residues in the CDR3. Per germline, CDR1 SGHRS and CDR2 YFSETQ. V lost 4 bases, J lost 3 bases, and 7 bases stayed unmatched. The CDR3 DNA follows: TGCGCCAGCAGCGAGGACAGGGGGCGTAAGACAGATACGCAGTATTTT. Residues: CASSEDRGRKTDTQYF.

The chain links TRBV7-2 to TRBJ2-5; maybe TRBD2 (5 bases). CDR1 and CDR2 (germline): SGHTA, FQGNSA. The CDR3 loop spans 13 amino acids. Trimming removed 1 base at V and 4 bases at J, with 7 bases between. CDR3 region: CASSLGRRETQYF. DNA for the CDR3: TGTGCCAGCAGCTTAGGGAGGAGAGAGACCCAGTACTTC.

The genes are TRBV4-1 and TRBJ1-1; D is unresolved. This CDR3 spans 15 amino acids. V lost 2 bases and J 1 base, leaving 11 bases between the germline ends. CDR1 and CDR2 (germline): MGHRA, YSYEKL. The DNA of the CDR3 is TGCGCCAGCAGCCAACCTAGACGGGGGAACACTGAAGCTTTCTTT. It codes for CASSQPRRGNTEAFF.

This chain uses TRBV9 with TRBJ2-7; tentatively, D is TRBD1 (6 bases). Germline assignment: CDR1 SGDLS and CDR2 YYNGEE. This CDR3 spans 13 amino acids. Trimming pared 0 bases from V and 7 bases from J, leaving 11 bases between. This CDR3 reads CASSVGRGAEQYF. CDR3 nucleotide sequence: TGTGCCAGCAGCGTAGGCAGGGGCGCAGAGCAGTACTTC. The full variable domain, in which reference TRBV9 and TRBJ2-7 provide the parts outside the CDR3, is DSGVTQTPKHLITATGQRVTLRCSPRSGDLSVYWYQQSLDQGLQFLIQYYNGEERAKGNILERFSAQQFPDLHSELNLSSLELGDSALYFCASSVGRGAEQYFGPGTRLTVT.

V is TRBV15 and J is TRBJ2-3; 9 bases are shared with TRBD2. J was trimmed by 5 bases and V by 5 bases; bases with no gene match: 11. CDR1 and CDR2 (germline): LNHNV, YYDKDF (reference sequence). The CDR3 totals 16 residues. CDR3 coding DNA: TGTGCCACCAGCGGGACTCGGCGGGAGGGCCGAGATACGCAGTATTTT. Translation: CATSGTRREGRDTQYF.

The chain is built from TRBV7-2 and TRBJ2-7, with 9 bases fitting TRBD1. J lost 5 bases, V lost 0 bases, and 11 bases had no gene match. The CDR3 has 17 amino acids. Germline values: CDR1 SGHTA, CDR2 FQGNSA. The CDR3 region is CASSLAAGQGPENEQYF. CDR3 sequence (DNA): TGTGCCAGCAGCTTAGCGGCGGGACAGGGTCCGGAAAACGAGCAGTACTTC. The full variable domain, with the rest looked up from reference TRBV7-2 and TRBJ2-7, is GAGVSQSPSNKVTEKGKDVELRCDPISGHTALYWYRQSLGQGLEFLIYFQGNSAPDKSGLPSDRFSAERTGGSVSTLTIQRTQQEDSAVYLCASSLAAGQGPENEQYFGPGTRLTVT.

CDR3 loop: CASSLWVISFEGGYTF. CDR3 coding DNA: TGTGCCAGCAGCTTGTGGGTAATTTCATTCGAGGGTGGCTACACCTTC. V is TRBV5-6 and J is TRBJ1-2, with D uncertain. This CDR3 spans 16 amino acids. Trimming removed 1 base at V and 7 bases at J, with 20 bases between. Looked up from germline, CDR1 is SGHDT and CDR2 is YYEEEE. The full variable domain, rest sourced from reference TRBV5-6 and TRBJ1-2, is DAGVTQSPTHLIKTRGQQVTLRCSPKSGHDTVSWYQQALGQGPQFIFQYYEEEERQRGNFPDRFSGHQFPNYSSELNVNALLLGDSALYLCASSLWVISFEGGYTFGSGTRLTVV.

The J gene is TRBJ2-1, the V gene TRBV21-1; no DNA check was done on the table's D call, TRBD2. TRBV21-1 counts as a pseudogene. This CDR3 has 22 amino acids. CDR3 amino acids: CASSKEPRLKGTSGGAVGEQFF. The CDR3 DNA reads TGTGCCAGCAGCAAAGAGCCAAGACTGAAAGGGACTAGCGGGGGGGCCGTAGGTGAGCAGTTCTTC.

The chain has TRBV12-5 and TRBJ2-3; no clear D. Trimming removed 7 bases at V and 5 bases at J, with 13 bases between. The germline gives CDR1 LGHNT, CDR2 FRNRAP. There are 13 residues in the CDR3. CDR3 protein: CASAPSSRDTQYF. The CDR3 nucleotides are TGTGCTAGTGCTCCCTCTTCCCGAGATACGCAGTATTTT. Full variable domain (missing parts from reference TRBV12-5 and TRBJ2-3): DARVTQTPRHKVTEMGQEVTMRCQPILGHNTVFWYRQTMMQGLELLAYFRNRAPLDDSGMPKDRFSAEMPDATLATLKIQPSEPRDSAVYFCASAPSSRDTQYFGPGTRLTVL.

This clone was detected a few times. Here the CDR3 reads CASTVNANTEAFF. The CDR3 coding sequence is TGTGCCAGCACTGTGAACGCGAACACTGAAGCTTTCTTT. V is TRBV6-6 and J is TRBJ1-1; no firm D call. Germline V lookup: CDR1 MNHNY, CDR2 SVGAGI (reference sequence). Trimming removed 7 bases at V and 1 base at J, with 10 bases between. CDR3 length: 13 residues.

This clone has just a few counts. The V gene is TRBV5-6, the J gene TRBJ1-3, with D perhaps matching TRBD1 (6 bases). Germline values: CDR1 SGHDT, CDR2 YYEEEE. The V gene lost 6 bases and the J gene lost 3 bases, with 13 bases spanning the gap. The CDR3 consists of 14 residues. This chain's CDR3 is CASTGQNYGNTIYF. In nucleotides, the CDR3 is TGTGCCAGCACCGGACAGAACTATGGAAACACCATATATTTT.

The rearrangement links TRBV19 to TRBJ1-1, with TRBD1 matching over 8 bases. The germline V gene encodes CDR1 LNHDA and CDR2 SQIVND (reference sequence). V lost 1 base to trimming and J lost 5 bases; unmatched junction nucleotides: 6. CDR3 length: 15 amino acids. CDR3 region: CASSIAQGARTEAFF. The CDR3 DNA reads TGTGCCAGTAGTATAGCCCAGGGGGCGCGAACTGAAGCTTTCTTT.

This chain uses TRBV5-6 with TRBJ1-2; unclear D gene. The V gene lost 4 bases and the J gene lost 2 bases, with 6 bases spanning the gap. There are 12 residues in the CDR3. Germline V gene sequence: CDR1 SGHDT, CDR2 YYEEEE. CDR3 sequence: CASSDDNYGYTF. In nucleotides, the CDR3 is TGTGCCAGCAGCGACGACAACTATGGCTACACCTTC. Combining the CDR3 with reference TRBV5-6 and TRBJ1-2 gives the whole variable domain DAGVTQSPTHLIKTRGQQVTLRCSPKSGHDTVSWYQQALGQGPQFIFQYYEEEERQRGNFPDRFSGHQFPNYSSELNVNALLLGDSALYLCASSDDNYGYTFGSGTRLTVV.